This T cell receptor beta chain comes out of a study of T cell changes during pregnancy in multiple sclerosis (dated by TCRdb to the late 2010s). Turning to the overall study: The study looked at changes in the T cell repertoire across pregnancy in women with multiple sclerosis.

The CDR3 goes from the cysteine to the phenylalanine over 16 residues. This entry keeps only the CDR3 DNA: 48 bases, framed from base 1. Ends trimmed: V by 2 bases, J by 3 bases; bases unmatched to a gene: 6. For CDR1 and CDR2, the germline V gene lists MDHEN and SYDVKM. The library was generated by the immunoSEQ multiplex PCR assay. Sourced from immuneACCESS, this table was stored by TCRdb with only in-frame sequences that have V and J called. A share of the clones is absent; for the studies checked, an unresolved V gene accounts for under half, and the remainder has no known explanation. Within this sample are tens of thousands of clones, with just over 90% of them counted one time only. About 1.3% of the sample is in the top ten clones. In the case of this clone: Its antigen is unknown. Per-nucleotide qualities are absent, and no much larger clonotype sits a single base away.

The TCR was taken from a female donor in good health, enrolled as a control in a pregnancy study. The chain employs TRBV28 and TRBJ2-3; 9 middle bases align to TRBD1. The sequencing here drew on peripheral blood, taken in the third trimester of pregnancy. The nucleotides read TGTGCCAGCAGTTTACTACCCGGGACAGGGACAGATACGCAGTATTTT. It encodes CASSLLPGTGTDTQYF.